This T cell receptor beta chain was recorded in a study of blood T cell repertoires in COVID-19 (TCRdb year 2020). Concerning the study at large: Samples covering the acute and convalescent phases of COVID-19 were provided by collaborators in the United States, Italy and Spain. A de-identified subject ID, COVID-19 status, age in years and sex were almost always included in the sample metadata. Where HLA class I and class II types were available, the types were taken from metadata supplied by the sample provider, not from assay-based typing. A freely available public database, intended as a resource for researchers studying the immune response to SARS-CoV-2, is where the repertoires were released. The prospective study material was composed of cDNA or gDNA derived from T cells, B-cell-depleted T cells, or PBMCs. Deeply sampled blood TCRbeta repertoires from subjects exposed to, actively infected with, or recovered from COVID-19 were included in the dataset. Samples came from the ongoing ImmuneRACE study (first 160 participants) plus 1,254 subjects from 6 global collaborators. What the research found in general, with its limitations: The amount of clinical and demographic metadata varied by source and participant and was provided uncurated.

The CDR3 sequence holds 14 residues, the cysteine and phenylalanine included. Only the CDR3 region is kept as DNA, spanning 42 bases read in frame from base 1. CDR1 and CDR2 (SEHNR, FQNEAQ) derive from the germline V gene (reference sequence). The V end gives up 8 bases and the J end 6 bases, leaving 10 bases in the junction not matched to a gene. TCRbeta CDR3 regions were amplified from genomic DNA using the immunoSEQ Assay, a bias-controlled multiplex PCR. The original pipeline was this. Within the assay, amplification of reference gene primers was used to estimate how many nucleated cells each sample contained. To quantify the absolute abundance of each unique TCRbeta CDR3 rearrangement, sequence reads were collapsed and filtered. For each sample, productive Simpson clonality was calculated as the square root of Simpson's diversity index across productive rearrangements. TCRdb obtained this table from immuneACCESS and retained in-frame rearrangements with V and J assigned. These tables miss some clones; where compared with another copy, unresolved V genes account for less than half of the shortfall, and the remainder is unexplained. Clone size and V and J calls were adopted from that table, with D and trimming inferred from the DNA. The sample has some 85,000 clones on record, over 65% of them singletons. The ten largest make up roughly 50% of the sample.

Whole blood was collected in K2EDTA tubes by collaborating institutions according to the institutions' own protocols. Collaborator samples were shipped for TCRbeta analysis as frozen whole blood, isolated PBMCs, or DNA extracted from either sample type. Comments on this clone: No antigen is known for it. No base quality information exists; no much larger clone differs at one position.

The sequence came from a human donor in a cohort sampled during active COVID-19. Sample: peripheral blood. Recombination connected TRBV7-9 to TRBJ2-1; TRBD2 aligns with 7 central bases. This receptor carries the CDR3 CASGKSGTLNEQFF. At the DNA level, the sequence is TGTGCCAGCGGTAAGAGCGGGACTCTCAATGAGCAGTTCTTC.